A single sample gave rise to the 25 T cell receptor beta chains below, sequenced in a study of T cells in Graves' hyperthyroidism and ophthalmopathy. Amplified TCR beta CDR3 regions derived from RNA transcripts. The primer set for the first-round RT-PCR of the TCR CDR3 was HTBI. TCRdb used MiXCR to reprocess the multiplex PCR reads, holding one entry per CDR3 protein. The data hold approximately 220,000 distinct CDR3 sequences, with approximately 20% observed a single time. The sequenced sample was blood. Receptors originate from a man aged 40-49 years with Graves' hyperthyroidism.

This clonotype was counted ten times or more. The J gene is TRBJ1-1, the V gene TRBV20-1, with D perhaps matching TRBD1 (5 bases). The ends were cut back, 6 bases at V and 2 bases at J, with 13 bases in the middle. Per the germline V gene, CDR1 is DFQATT and CDR2 is SNEGSKA (reference sequence). The CDR3 has 13 amino acids. The CDR3 reads CSASGGTNTEAFF. The DNA of the CDR3 is TGCAGTGCCTCGGGGGGGACCAACACTGAAGCTTTCTTT.

The J gene is TRBJ2-4, the V gene TRBV20-1; no firm D call. This CDR3 contains 12 residues. Germline V lookup: CDR1 DFQATT, CDR2 SNEGSKA (reference sequence). Trimming left V 5 bases short and J 8 bases short, with 13 bases between. The CDR3 here is CSAPERSYIQYF. The CDR3, as DNA: TGCAGTGCTCCCGAACGCTCATACATTCAGTACTTC.

The gene calls are TRBV7-2 and TRBJ1-1, with D hard to call. V was trimmed by 5 bases and J by 1 base, leaving 14 bases between them. The V gene's germline CDR1 is SGHTA and CDR2 FQGNSA. The length of the CDR3 is 15 residues. CDR3 bases: TGTGCCAGCAGCCCCGAGGGAACAAGGAACACTGAAGCTTTCTTT. Its protein product is CASSPEGTRNTEAFF.

This clonotype showed up many times. V and J are TRBV7-8 and TRBJ1-5, with D possibly matching TRBD1 (5 bases). Germline values: CDR1 SGHVS, CDR2 FQNEAQ. V was pared by 3 bases and J by 5 bases, with 14 bases between. This CDR3 spans 15 amino acids. The CDR3 spells CASSFRFRADQPQHF. The CDR3, as DNA: TGTGCCAGCAGCTTTCGGTTCAGGGCGGATCAGCCCCAGCATTTT.

This clonotype has a count of ten or more. This chain joins TRBV20-1 and TRBJ2-1; possibly TRBD2 for D (5 bases). Germline CDR1 and CDR2: DFQATT and SNEGSKA (reference sequence). The V end was cut by 3 bases, the J end by 0 bases, with 21 bases between. The CDR3 has 18 residues. Here the CDR3 DNA reads TGCAGTGCTAGTCTACCGCGCTGGGCGGGTAGCTCCTACAATGAGCAGTTCTTC. This codes for CSASLPRWAGSSYNEQFF.

This clonotype was recorded many times. This chain uses TRBV3-1 with TRBJ1-2; the D is unclear. V shed 4 bases and J shed 6 bases, with 9 bases lying between them. Germline CDR1 and CDR2: LGHDT and YNNKEL (reference sequence). CDR3 size: 12 residues. The CDR3 protein is CASSLRADGYTF. DNA of the CDR3: TGTGCCAGCAGCCTAAGGGCGGATGGCTACACCTTC.

This chain uses TRBV28 with TRBJ2-7; TRBD1 agrees at 8 bases. Germline-derived CDR1 and CDR2 are MDHEN and SYDVKM. This CDR3 comprises 16 residues. Trimming removed 1 base from V and 0 bases from J; junction bases left unmatched: 5. The CDR3 loop is CASSLYRTGISYEQYF. The DNA of the CDR3 is TGTGCCAGCAGTTTATATCGGACAGGGATCTCCTACGAGCAGTACTTC.

This clonotype was seen only once. The chain combines TRBV6-1 with TRBJ2-5; 11 nucleotides line up with TRBD2. Losses at the gene ends were 3 bases for V and 2 bases for J; bases not matched to a gene: 8. The CDR3 spans 17 residues. Germline loops: CDR1 MNHNS, CDR2 SASEGT. CDR3 region: CASSESPRLAGQETQYF. The CDR3 DNA reads as TGTGCCAGCAGTGAGTCTCCAAGACTAGCGGGACAAGAGACCCAGTACTTC.

This clonotype occurred many times. The chain has TRBV2 and TRBJ1-6; the D is unclear. CDR3 length equals 13 residues. The germline V gene encodes CDR1 SNHLY and CDR2 FYNNEI. Trimming removed 2 bases at V and 14 bases at J, with 13 bases between. DNA of the CDR3: TGTGCCAGCAGTGAACGACAAAACTGGTCCCTCCACTTT. This codes for CASSERQNWSLHF.

This clonotype showed up many times. The rearrangement links TRBV7-6 to TRBJ1-5; possible D gene TRBD1, 5 bases. The CDR3 is made up of 16 amino acids. Germline V lookup: CDR1 SGHVS, CDR2 FNYEAQ. Trimming cost V 4 bases and J 5 bases, with 18 bases left between them. The CDR3 bases are TGTGCCAGCAGCTATGGCGCGGGGGGATTGGATCAGCCCCAGCATTTT. This gives the protein CASSYGAGGLDQPQHF.

This clonotype was detected a few times. The rearrangement links TRBV27 to TRBJ2-1, with 7 bases lining up with TRBD1. The CDR3 loop spans 16 amino acids. The junction had 8 bases not matched to a gene; V was cut back by 6 bases and J by 0 bases. CDR1 MNHEY and CDR2 SMNVEV come from the germline V gene (reference sequence). CDR3 sequence reads: CASRPQTGSSYNEQFF. Here the CDR3 DNA reads TGTGCCAGCAGACCACAGACAGGGAGCTCCTACAATGAGCAGTTCTTC.

This clonotype was seen many times. The chain carries TRBV20-1 and TRBJ2-3; D may be TRBD1 (6 bases). The CDR3 totals 14 residues. Looked up from germline, CDR1 is DFQATT and CDR2 is SNEGSKA (reference sequence). V was trimmed by 5 bases and J by 2 bases, leaving 14 bases between them. The CDR3 protein is CSARPGHPTDTQYF. DNA for the CDR3: TGCAGTGCTCGCCCGGGACACCCCACAGATACGCAGTATTTT.

This chain uses TRBV6-5 with TRBJ1-5; D perhaps matches TRBD1 (5 bases). The CDR3 contains 14 residues. CDR1 is MNHEY and CDR2 is SVGAGI in the germline V gene. The V gene lost 0 bases and the J gene lost 8 bases, with 11 bases spanning the gap. CDR3 nucleotides: TGTGCCAGCAGTTACTCCGGGACTGGAAAGCCCCAGCATTTT. It encodes CASSYSGTGKPQHF.

This clonotype showed up many times. V and J are TRBV7-2 and TRBJ1-5; no clear D gene. This CDR3 has 14 amino acids. Trimming shortened V by 4 bases and J by 6 bases, and 13 bases separated the two germline ends. The germline gives CDR1 SGHTA, CDR2 FQGNSA. The CDR3 here is CASSSTWDGQPQHF. The CDR3 nucleotides are TGTGCCAGCAGCTCCACTTGGGATGGTCAGCCCCAGCATTTT.

The CDR3 spells CASRYRVTQPQHF. The CDR3 nucleotides read TGTGCCAGCAGATACAGGGTAACCCAGCCCCAGCATTTT. The V gene is TRBV3-1, the J gene TRBJ1-5; tentative D call: TRBD1 (6 bases). CDR1 and CDR2 from the germline V gene are LGHDT and YNNKEL (reference sequence). CDR3 length: 13 amino acids. Trimming cost V 6 bases and J 7 bases, with 13 bases left between them.

The table lists this clonotype with a few counts. The V gene is TRBV10-2, the J gene TRBJ1-5; D gene ambiguous. Trimming removed 0 bases at V and 3 bases at J, with 15 bases between. The germline V gene encodes CDR1 WSHSY and CDR2 SAAADI. There are 17 residues in the CDR3. The DNA of the CDR3 is TGCGCCAGCAGTGAGTCGGCGTTTGAAGGGAACAATCAGCCCCAGCATTTT. As protein: CASSESAFEGNNQPQHF.

There are many counts of this clonotype. The V call is TRBV9, the J call TRBJ2-3; TRBD1 might be the D (6 bases). Germline V gives CDR1 SGDLS, CDR2 YYNGEE. This CDR3 comprises 15 residues. Trimming pared 4 bases from V and 2 bases from J, leaving 14 bases between. The CDR3 region has the DNA TGTGCCAGCAGCCAATCTGGGACAACCACAGATACGCAGTATTTT. As protein: CASSQSGTTTDTQYF.

This clonotype was recorded many times. V usage is TRBV7-2 and J usage is TRBJ2-2; weak D call: TRBD1 (6 bases). Trimming removed 1 base at V and 0 bases at J, with 9 bases between. This CDR3 has 16 amino acids. The germline gives CDR1 SGHTA, CDR2 FQGNSA. This chain's CDR3 is CASSLVGGANTGELFF. The CDR3 nucleotides read TGTGCCAGCAGCTTAGTTGGGGGCGCGAACACCGGGGAGCTGTTTTTT.

The gene calls are TRBV6-1 and TRBJ2-7, with D perhaps matching TRBD1 (6 bases). The V gene lost 6 bases and the J gene lost 0 bases, with 21 bases spanning the gap. This CDR3 is 17 amino acids long. In germline, CDR1 is MNHNS, CDR2 SASEGT. The CDR3 DNA reads as TGTGCCAGCAGAAACGAAATATCAGGGGAAAGCTCCTACGAGCAGTACTTC. This codes for CASRNEISGESSYEQYF.

To note about this clonotype: A single base separates this from a much larger clone, so it may be a read error. V is TRBV7-2 and J is TRBJ1-6, with D unresolved. Germline V gene sequence: CDR1 SGHTA, CDR2 FQGNSA. Trimming removed 5 bases from V and 2 bases from J, with 19 bases in between. This CDR3 comprises 18 residues. This chain's CDR3 is CASSESFATYPYNSPLHF. The CDR3, as DNA: TGTGCCAGCAGCGAAAGTTTTGCCACGTACCCCTATAATTCACCCCTCCACTTT.

In its sample, this clonotype was seen a few times. V is TRBV6-1 and J is TRBJ1-6, with TRBD1 identical over 9 bases. There are 16 residues in the CDR3. The germline V gene has CDR1 MNHNS and CDR2 SASEGT. Trimming took 2 bases from V and 7 from J; bases not matched to a gene: 6. The CDR3 is CASSELGDRANSPLHF. The CDR3 DNA is TGTGCCAGCAGTGAATTGGGGGACAGGGCCAATTCACCCCTCCACTTT.

This clonotype was observed at least ten times. V is TRBV12-3 or TRBV12-4 and J is TRBJ2-7; the D gene is possibly TRBD2 (5 bases). The length of the CDR3 is 13 residues. V lost 3 bases to trimming and J lost 6 bases, with 12 bases between them. The CDR3 bases are TGTGCCAGCAGTTTTTCGGGTCGGGGCGAGCAGTACTTC. This encodes CASSFSGRGEQYF.

This clonotype was recorded many times. The chain is built from TRBV7-2 and TRBJ1-1; D ambiguous. This CDR3 has 16 amino acids. Trimming pared 5 bases from V and 3 bases from J, leaving 19 bases between. Germline values: CDR1 SGHTA, CDR2 FQGNSA. For the CDR3, the DNA is TGTGCCAGCAGCCTCACGAGGCTTCCCTATTACACTGAAGCTTTCTTT. Protein sequence: CASSLTRLPYYTEAFF.

This clonotype was detected many times. This sequence joins TRBV20-1 and TRBJ2-7, with 12 bases lining up with TRBD2. V dropped 5 bases and J dropped 3; count of bases not matched to a gene: 5. From germline, CDR1 is DFQATT and CDR2 SNEGSKA (reference sequence). This CDR3 is built from 14 residues. CDR3 nucleotides: TGCAGTGCTCCTGGACTAGCGGGGCTCTACGAGCAGTACTTC. It is translated as CSAPGLAGLYEQYF.

The CDR3 DNA follows: TGTGCCAGTCTAAAAGGACGGGGGTTACGGGGAGATACGCAGTATTTT. Encoded protein: CASLKGRGLRGDTQYF. The chain links TRBV7-2 to TRBJ2-3, with a tentative D call TRBD2 (6 bases). The CDR3 length is 16 residues. Trimming took 9 bases from V and 5 from J, leaving 24 bases between them. Germline V gene lookup returns CDR1 SGHTA and CDR2 FQGNSA.